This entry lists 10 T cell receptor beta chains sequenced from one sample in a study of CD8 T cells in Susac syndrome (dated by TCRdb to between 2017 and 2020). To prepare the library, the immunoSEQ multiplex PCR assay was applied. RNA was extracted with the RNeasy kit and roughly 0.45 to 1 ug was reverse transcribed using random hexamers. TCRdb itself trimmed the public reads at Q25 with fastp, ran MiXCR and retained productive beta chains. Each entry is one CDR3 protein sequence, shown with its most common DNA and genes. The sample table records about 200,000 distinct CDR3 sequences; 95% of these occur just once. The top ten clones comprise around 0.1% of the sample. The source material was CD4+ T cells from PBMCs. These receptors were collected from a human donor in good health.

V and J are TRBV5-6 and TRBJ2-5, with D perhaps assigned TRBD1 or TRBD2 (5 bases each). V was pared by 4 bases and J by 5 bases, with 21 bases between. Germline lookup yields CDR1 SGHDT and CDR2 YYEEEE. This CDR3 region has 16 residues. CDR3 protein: CASSRVSGLAAETQYF. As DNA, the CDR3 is TGTGCCAGCAGCCGAGTGTCGGGGCTGGCGGCGGAGACCCAGTACTTC.

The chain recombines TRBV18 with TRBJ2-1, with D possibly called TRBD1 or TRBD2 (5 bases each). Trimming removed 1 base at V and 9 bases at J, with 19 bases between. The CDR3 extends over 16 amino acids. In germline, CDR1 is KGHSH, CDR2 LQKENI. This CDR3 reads CASSPRRLQGQGEQFF. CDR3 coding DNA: TGTGCCAGCTCACCACGGCGACTACAAGGTCAGGGTGAGCAGTTCTTC.

This CDR3 is CASSLDWAQYF. The CDR3 bases are TGTGCCAGCAGTCTGGACTGGGCCCAGTACTTC. The rearrangement joins TRBV12-3 or TRBV12-4 to TRBJ2-5; D might be TRBD2 (5 bases). V dropped 5 bases and J dropped 9 bases, with 10 bases sitting between them. This CDR3 contains 11 residues.

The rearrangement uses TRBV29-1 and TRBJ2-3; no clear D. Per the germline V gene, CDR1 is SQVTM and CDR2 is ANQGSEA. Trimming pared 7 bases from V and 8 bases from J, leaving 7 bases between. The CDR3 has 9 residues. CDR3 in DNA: TGCAGCGCAGGTAGTACGCAGTATTTT. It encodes CSAGSTQYF.

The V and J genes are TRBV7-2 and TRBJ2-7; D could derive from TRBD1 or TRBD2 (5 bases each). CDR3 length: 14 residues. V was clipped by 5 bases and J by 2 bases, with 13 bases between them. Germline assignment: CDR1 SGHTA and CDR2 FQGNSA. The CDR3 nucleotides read TGTGCCAGCAGCGGATGGGACGGAGCCTACGAGCAGTACTTC. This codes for CASSGWDGAYEQYF.

CDR3 nucleotide sequence: TGCGCCAGCAGCTTGGTGGGGGGACAGGAGTCCTACAATGAGCAGTTCTTC. The encoded protein is CASSLVGGQESYNEQFF. This chain joins TRBV5-1 and TRBJ2-1; 8 bases agree with TRBD1. The CDR3 covers 17 residues. Germline lookup yields CDR1 SGHRS and CDR2 YFSETQ. V lost 0 bases to trimming and J lost 1 base; unmatched junction nucleotides: 6.

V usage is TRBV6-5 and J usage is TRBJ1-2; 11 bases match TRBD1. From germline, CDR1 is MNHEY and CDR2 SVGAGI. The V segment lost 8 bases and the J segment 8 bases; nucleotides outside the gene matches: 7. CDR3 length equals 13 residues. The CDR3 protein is CASLDRGRRGYTF. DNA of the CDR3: TGTGCCAGCCTGGACAGGGGGCGAAGGGGCTACACCTTC.

The CDR3 DNA reads as TGTGCCAGCCTTGGACGATCCTCCTACGAGCAGTACTTC. This translates into CASLGRSSYEQYF. The rearrangement links TRBV7-2 to TRBJ2-7; no reliable D call. CDR1 is SGHTA, CDR2 FQGNSA, per germline. The CDR3 runs 13 residues. The germline V and J ends were trimmed by 8 bases and 0 bases, with 11 bases remaining between them. The full variable domain, rest sourced from reference TRBV7-2 and TRBJ2-7, is GAGVSQSPSNKVTEKGKDVELRCDPISGHTALYWYRQSLGQGLEFLIYFQGNSAPDKSGLPSDRFSAERTGGSVSTLTIQRTQQEDSAVYLCASLGRSSYEQYFGPGTRLTVT.

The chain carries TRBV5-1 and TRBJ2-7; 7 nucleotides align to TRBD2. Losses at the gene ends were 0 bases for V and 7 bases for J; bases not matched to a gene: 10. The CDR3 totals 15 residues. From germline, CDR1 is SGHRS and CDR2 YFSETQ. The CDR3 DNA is TGCGCCAGCAGCTTGGGCGGGGGACTAAGTTATGAGCAGTACTTC. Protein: CASSLGGGLSYEQYF.

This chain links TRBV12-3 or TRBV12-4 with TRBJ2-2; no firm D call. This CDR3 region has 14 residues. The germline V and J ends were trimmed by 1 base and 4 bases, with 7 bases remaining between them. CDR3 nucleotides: TGTGCCAGCAGTTTAGTTGTCTCCACCGGGGAGCTGTTTTTT. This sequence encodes CASSLVVSTGELFF.